One sample yielded the 12 T cell receptor beta chains listed below, sequenced in a study of blood T cell repertoires in COVID-19. Profiling relied on immunoSEQ multiplex PCR, and the TCRdb table lists in-frame clones only, not all of them. The profile shows 130,000 to 150,000 clones, less than 85% of them singletons. The sample consisted of peripheral blood. These receptor sequences come from a woman over 75 in a cohort sampled during active or convalescent COVID-19.

The chain links TRBV21-1 to TRBJ1-1. TRBV21-1 is flagged as a pseudogene. This CDR3 spans 15 amino acids. CDR3: CASSKEETSNTEAFF. The CDR3 DNA sequence: TGTGCCAGCAGCAAGGAGGAGACATCGAACACTGAAGCTTTCTTT.

The chain links TRBV5-6 to TRBJ1-5; tentative D call: TRBD1 (6 bases). The germline gives CDR1 SGHDT, CDR2 YYEEEE. The V and J ends lost 2 bases and 2 bases respectively, with 8 bases between them. The CDR3 runs 14 residues. CDR3: CASSLSGGNQPQHF. The DNA for the CDR3 is TGTGCCAGCAGCTTATCAGGGGGCAATCAGCCCCAGCATTTT.

The chain uses TRBV6-6 and TRBJ1-3, with 9 nucleotides matching TRBD1. Germline V gene lookup returns CDR1 MNHNY and CDR2 SVGAGI (reference sequence). V shed 2 bases and J 4 bases; nucleotides not matched to a gene: 3. This CDR3 has 15 residues. CDR3 DNA sequence: TGTGCCAGCAGTTACGGGGGACAGGGAGGAAACACCATATATTTT. It translates to CASSYGGQGGNTIYF.

This clone occurred once. This chain connects TRBV27 to TRBJ1-6; D gene ambiguous. This CDR3 region has 16 residues. From germline, CDR1 is MNHEY and CDR2 SMNVEV (reference sequence). V was trimmed by 2 bases and J by 0 bases, leaving 8 bases between them. CDR3 region: CASSLVRSSYNSPLHF. CDR3 in DNA: TGTGCCAGCAGTTTAGTGAGGAGCTCCTATAATTCACCCCTCCACTTT.

The chain employs TRBV19 and TRBJ1-6; 7 positions agree with TRBD1. CDR3 size: 15 residues. In germline, CDR1 is LNHDA, CDR2 SQIVND (reference sequence). Trimming took 7 bases from V and 4 from J; bases not matched to a gene: 7. CDR3 DNA: TGTGCCAGTAAGTCCTCGGGACAGTATAATTCACCCCTCCACTTT. It encodes CASKSSGQYNSPLHF.

This clone was observed once. The V gene is TRBV7-3, the J gene TRBJ2-5; D may be TRBD2 (6 bases). The ends were cut back, 5 bases at V and 4 bases at J, with 14 bases in the middle. Germline values: CDR1 SGHTA, CDR2 FQGTGA. CDR3 length: 14 amino acids. CDR3: CASSQVGGRETQYF. The CDR3 DNA is TGTGCCAGCAGCCAGGTCGGGGGTCGAGAGACCCAGTACTTC. Looking up the rest from reference TRBV7-3 and TRBJ2-5 gives the full variable domain: GAGVSQTPSNKVTEKGKYVELRCDPISGHTALYWYRQSLGQGPEFLIYFQGTGAADDSGLPNDRFFAVRPEGSVSTLKIQRTERGDSAVYLCASSQVGGRETQYFGPGTRLLVL.

A single count supports this clone. This sequence joins TRBV3-1 (or the pseudogene TRBV3-2) and TRBJ1-2; D not certain. Trimming stripped 4 bases from V and 7 bases from J, with 13 bases between. CDR1 LGHDT and CDR2 YNNKEL come from the germline V gene (reference sequence). CDR3 size: 13 residues. CDR3 region: CASSPRGRGGYTF. In nucleotides, the CDR3 is TGTGCCAGCAGCCCAAGAGGACGGGGTGGCTACACCTTC.

The J gene is TRBJ2-1, the V gene TRBV2, with 9 bases lining up with TRBD1. This CDR3 comprises 16 residues. Trimming took 6 bases from V and 0 from J; bases not matched to a gene: 6. CDR1 and CDR2 (germline): SNHLY, FYNNEI. CDR3 bases: TGTGCCAGCAGCAGACCGGGACAGGGCTCCTACAATGAGCAGTTCTTC. Translating gives CASSRPGQGSYNEQFF.

The chain has TRBV6-2 or TRBV6-3 and TRBJ2-1; 7 positions match TRBD2. V shed 5 bases, J shed 9 bases, and the junction held 16 bases outside the gene matches. The CDR3 totals 16 residues. CDR1 and CDR2 (germline): MNHEY, SVGEGT. CDR3 amino acids: CASSQTSRAANPEQFF. The CDR3 coding sequence is TGTGCCAGCAGTCAGACTAGCCGAGCAGCCAATCCTGAGCAGTTCTTC.

This clone was seen just once. The rearrangement joins TRBV7-2 to TRBJ2-2, with TRBD2 matching over 10 bases. Germline V gives CDR1 SGHTA, CDR2 FQGNSA. This CDR3 has 16 residues. J was trimmed by 8 bases and V by 1 base; bases with no gene match: 7. The DNA for the CDR3 is TGTGCCAGCAGCTTAGTAGCGGGGGGACCGGCGGGGGAGCTGTTTTTT. The encoded protein is CASSLVAGGPAGELFF.

This chain connects TRBV18 to TRBJ2-5; 11 bases are a match to TRBD1. The CDR3 contains 17 residues. Germline loops: CDR1 KGHSH, CDR2 LQKENI. The ends lost 6 bases at V and 2 bases at J; junction bases unmatched: 11. CDR3 sequence: CASSPLGQGAIQETQYF. Here the CDR3 DNA reads TGTGCCAGCTCCCCCCTTGGACAGGGGGCGATACAAGAGACCCAGTACTTC.

This chain uses TRBV18 with TRBJ1-6; D perhaps matches TRBD1 (5 bases). CDR3 length: 21 amino acids. The germline gives CDR1 KGHSH, CDR2 LQKENI. V dropped 2 bases and J dropped 0 bases, with 23 bases sitting between them. CDR3 loop: CASSPWGGALHESSYNSPLHF. The CDR3 bases are TGTGCCAGCTCACCATGGGGAGGGGCCTTGCACGAAAGCTCCTATAATTCACCCCTCCACTTT.